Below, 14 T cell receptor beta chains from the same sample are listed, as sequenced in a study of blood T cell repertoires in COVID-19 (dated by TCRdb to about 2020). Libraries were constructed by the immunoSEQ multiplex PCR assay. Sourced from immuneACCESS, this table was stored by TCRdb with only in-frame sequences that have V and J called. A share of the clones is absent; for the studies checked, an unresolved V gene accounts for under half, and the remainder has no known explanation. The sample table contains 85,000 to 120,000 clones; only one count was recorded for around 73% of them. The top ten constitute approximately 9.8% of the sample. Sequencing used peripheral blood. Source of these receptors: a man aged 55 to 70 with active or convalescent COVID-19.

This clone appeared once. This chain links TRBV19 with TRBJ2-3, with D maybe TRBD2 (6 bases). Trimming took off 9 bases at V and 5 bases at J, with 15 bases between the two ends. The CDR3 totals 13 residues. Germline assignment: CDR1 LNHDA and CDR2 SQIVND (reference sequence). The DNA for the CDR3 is TGTGCCAGCAAGGAGGGAGCGGTAGATACGCAGTATTTT. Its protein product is CASKEGAVDTQYF.

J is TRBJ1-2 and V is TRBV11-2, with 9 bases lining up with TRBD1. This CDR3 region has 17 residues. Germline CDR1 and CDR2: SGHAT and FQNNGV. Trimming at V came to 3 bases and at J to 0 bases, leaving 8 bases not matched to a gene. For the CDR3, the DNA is TGTGCCAGCAGCTTCCAGGGACAGGGCCCGGCTAACTATGGCTACACCTTC. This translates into CASSFQGQGPANYGYTF. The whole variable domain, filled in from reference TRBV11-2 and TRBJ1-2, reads EAGVAQSPRYKIIEKRQSVAFWCNPISGHATLYWYQQILGQGPKLLIQFQNNGVVDDSQLPKDRFSAERLKGVDSTLKIQPAKLEDSAVYLCASSFQGQGPANYGYTFGSGTRLTVV.

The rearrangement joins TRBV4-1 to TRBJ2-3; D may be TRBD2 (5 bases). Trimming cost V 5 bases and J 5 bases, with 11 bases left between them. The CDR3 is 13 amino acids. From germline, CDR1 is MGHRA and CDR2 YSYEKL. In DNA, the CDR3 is TGCGCCAGCAGCACCGTACTAGAAGATACGCAGTATTTT. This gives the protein CASSTVLEDTQYF.

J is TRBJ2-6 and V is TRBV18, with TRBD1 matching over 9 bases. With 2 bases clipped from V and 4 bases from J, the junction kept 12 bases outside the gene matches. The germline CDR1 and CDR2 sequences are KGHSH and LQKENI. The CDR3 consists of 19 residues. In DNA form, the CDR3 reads TGTGCCAGCTCACCAAGGAGGGGACAGGGATTATCCGGGGCCAACGTCCTGACTTTC. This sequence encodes CASSPRRGQGLSGANVLTF.

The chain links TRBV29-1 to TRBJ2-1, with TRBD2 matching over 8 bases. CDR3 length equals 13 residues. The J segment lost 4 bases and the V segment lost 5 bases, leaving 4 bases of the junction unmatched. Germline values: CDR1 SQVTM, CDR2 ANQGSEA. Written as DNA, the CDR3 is TGCAGCGTTCGGGGGGGGTTTTACAATGAGCAGTTCTTC. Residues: CSVRGGFYNEQFF.

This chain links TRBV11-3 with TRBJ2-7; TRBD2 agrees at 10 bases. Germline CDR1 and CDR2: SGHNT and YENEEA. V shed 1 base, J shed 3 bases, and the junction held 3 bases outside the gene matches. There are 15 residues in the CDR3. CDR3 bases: TGTGCCAGCAGCTTAGTAGCGGGAGGCGACTACGAGCAGTACTTC. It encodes CASSLVAGGDYEQYF.

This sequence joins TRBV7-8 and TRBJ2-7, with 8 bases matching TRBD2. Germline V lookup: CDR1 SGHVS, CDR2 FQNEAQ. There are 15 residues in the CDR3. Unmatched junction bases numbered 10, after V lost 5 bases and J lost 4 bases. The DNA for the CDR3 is TGTGCCAGCAGCCCACCTCTAGCGGGCAAATACGAGCAGTACTTC. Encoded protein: CASSPPLAGKYEQYF.

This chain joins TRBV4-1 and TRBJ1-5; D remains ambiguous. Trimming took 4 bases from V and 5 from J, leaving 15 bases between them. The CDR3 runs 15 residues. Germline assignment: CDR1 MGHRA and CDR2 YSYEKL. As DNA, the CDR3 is TGCGCCAGCAGCCTTTCCCCGGGGAGCCATCAGCCCCAGCATTTT. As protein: CASSLSPGSHQPQHF.

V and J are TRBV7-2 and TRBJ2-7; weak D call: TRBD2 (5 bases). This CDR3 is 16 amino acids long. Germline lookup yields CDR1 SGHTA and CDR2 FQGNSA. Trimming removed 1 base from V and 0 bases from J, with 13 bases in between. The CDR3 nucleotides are TGTGCCAGCAGCTTAGTAAGCGGTCCGAGCTCCTACGAGCAGTACGTC. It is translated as CASSLVSGPSSYEQYV.

This CDR3 is CASSSPGLAPYSYEQYF. The CDR3 region has the DNA TGTGCCAGCAGCTCTCCGGGACTAGCGCCTTACTCCTACGAGCAGTACTTC. V is TRBV11-2 and J is TRBJ2-7; TRBD2 matches 10 bases. CDR1 SGHAT and CDR2 FQNNGV come from the germline V gene. The CDR3 has 17 amino acids. Trimming removed 4 bases from V and 0 bases from J; junction bases left unmatched: 9.

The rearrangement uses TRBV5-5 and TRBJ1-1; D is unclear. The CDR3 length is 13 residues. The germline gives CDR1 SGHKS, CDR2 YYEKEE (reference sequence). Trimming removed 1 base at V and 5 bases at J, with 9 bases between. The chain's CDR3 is CASSLLPRTEAFF. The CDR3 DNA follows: TGTGCCAGCAGCTTGTTGCCTAGGACTGAAGCTTTCTTT.

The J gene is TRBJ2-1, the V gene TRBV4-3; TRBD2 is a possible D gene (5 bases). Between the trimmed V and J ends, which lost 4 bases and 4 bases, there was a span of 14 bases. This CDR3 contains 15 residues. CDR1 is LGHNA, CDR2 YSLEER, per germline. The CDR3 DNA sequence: TGCGCCAGCAGCCCCGAAACCGGGGATTACAATGAGCAGTTCTTC. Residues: CASSPETGDYNEQFF.

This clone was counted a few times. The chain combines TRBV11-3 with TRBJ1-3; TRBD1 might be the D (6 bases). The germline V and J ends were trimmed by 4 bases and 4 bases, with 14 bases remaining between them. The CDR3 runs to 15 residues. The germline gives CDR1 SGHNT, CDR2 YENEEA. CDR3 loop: CASSSSGTRGNTIYF. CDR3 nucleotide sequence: TGTGCCAGCAGCTCCTCGGGGACAAGGGGAAACACCATATATTTT.

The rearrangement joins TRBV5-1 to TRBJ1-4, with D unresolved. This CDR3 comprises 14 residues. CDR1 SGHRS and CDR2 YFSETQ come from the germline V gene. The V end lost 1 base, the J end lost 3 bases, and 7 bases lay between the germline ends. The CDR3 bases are TGCGCCAGCAGCTTGCAACAGTCTAATGAAAAACTGTTTTTT. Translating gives CASSLQQSNEKLFF.